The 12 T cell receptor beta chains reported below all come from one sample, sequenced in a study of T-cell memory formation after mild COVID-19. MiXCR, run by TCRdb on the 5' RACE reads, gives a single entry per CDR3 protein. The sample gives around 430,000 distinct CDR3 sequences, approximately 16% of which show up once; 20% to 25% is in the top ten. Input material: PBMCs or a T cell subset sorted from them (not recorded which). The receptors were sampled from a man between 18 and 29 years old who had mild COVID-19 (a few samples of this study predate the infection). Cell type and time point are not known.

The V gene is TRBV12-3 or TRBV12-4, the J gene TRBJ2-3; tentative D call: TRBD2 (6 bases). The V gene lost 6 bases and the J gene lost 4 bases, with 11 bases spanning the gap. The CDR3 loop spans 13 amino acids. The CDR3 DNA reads TGTGCCAGCAGGGGACCTAGCGCAGATACGCAGTATTTT. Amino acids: CASRGPSADTQYF.

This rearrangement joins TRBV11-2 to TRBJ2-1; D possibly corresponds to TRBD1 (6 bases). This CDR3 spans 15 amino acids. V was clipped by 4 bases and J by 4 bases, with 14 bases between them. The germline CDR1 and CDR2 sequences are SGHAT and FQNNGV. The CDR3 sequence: CASSSQGPLYNEQFF. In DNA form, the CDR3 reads TGTGCCAGCAGCTCACAGGGACCTCTTTACAATGAGCAGTTCTTC.

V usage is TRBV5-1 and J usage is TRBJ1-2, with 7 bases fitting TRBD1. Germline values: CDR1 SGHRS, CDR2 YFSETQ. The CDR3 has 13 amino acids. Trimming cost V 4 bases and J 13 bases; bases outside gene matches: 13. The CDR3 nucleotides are TGCGCCAGCAGCCCGCCCGAGAGGGACAGTTTCACCTTC. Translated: CASSPPERDSFTF. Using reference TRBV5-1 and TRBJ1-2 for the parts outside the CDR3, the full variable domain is KAGVTQTPRYLIKTRGQQVTLSCSPISGHRSVSWYQQTPGQGLQFLFEYFSETQRNKGNFPGRFSGRQFSNSRSEMNVSTLELGDSALYLCASSPPERDSFTFGSGTRLTVV.

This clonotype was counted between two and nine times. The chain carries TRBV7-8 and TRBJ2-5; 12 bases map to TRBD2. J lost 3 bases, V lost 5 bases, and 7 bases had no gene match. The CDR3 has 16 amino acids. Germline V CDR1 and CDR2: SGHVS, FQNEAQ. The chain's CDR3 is CASSPRLAGAKETQYF. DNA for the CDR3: TGTGCCAGCAGCCCCCGACTAGCGGGGGCGAAAGAGACCCAGTACTTC.

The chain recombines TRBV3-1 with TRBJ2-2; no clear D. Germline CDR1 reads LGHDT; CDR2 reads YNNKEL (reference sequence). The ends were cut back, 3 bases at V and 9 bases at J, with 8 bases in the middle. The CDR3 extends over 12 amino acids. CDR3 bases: TGTGCCAGCAGCCACGGTGATCGGGAGCTGTTTTTT. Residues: CASSHGDRELFF. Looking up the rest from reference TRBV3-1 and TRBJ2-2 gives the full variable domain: DTAVSQTPKYLVTQMGNDKSIKCEQNLGHDTMYWYKQDSKKFLKIMFSYNNKELIINETVPNRFSPKSPDKAHLNLHINSLELGDSAVYFCASSHGDRELFFGEGSRLTVL.

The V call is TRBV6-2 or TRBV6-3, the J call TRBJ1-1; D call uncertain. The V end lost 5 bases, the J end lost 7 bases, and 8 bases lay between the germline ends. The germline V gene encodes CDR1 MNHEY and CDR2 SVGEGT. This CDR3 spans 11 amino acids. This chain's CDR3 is CASSTYNEAFF. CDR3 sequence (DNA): TGTGCCAGCAGTACCTACAATGAAGCTTTCTTT.

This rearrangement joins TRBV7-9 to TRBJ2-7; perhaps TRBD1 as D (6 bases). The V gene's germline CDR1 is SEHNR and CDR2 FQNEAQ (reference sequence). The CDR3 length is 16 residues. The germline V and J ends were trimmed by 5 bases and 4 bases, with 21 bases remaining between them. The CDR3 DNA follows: TGTGCCAGCAGCCGAGGCAGGGGCCGGGGATCGTACGAGCAGTACTTC. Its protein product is CASSRGRGRGSYEQYF.

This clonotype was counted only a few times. In DNA form, the CDR3 reads TGCGCCAGCAGCCGAGCAGGGTTGGGGACCCAGTACTTC. Amino acids: CASSRAGLGTQYF. This chain connects TRBV4-3 to TRBJ2-5; D might be TRBD1 (5 bases). Germline V gene sequence: CDR1 LGHNA, CDR2 YSLEER. This CDR3 comprises 13 residues. Trimming removed 4 bases from V and 7 bases from J, with 13 bases in between.

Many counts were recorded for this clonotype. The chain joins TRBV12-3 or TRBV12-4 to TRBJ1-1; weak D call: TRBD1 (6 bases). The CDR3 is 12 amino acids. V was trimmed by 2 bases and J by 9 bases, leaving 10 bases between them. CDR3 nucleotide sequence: TGTGCCAGCAGTTTATTGGGGGCCCAAGCTTTCTTT. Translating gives CASSLLGAQAFF.

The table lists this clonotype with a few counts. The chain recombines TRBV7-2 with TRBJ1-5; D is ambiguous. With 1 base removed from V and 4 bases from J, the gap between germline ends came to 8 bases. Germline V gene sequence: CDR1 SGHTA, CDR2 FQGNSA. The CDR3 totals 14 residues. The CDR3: CASSLGRINQPQHF. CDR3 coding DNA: TGTGCCAGCAGCTTAGGCCGGATAAATCAGCCCCAGCATTTT.

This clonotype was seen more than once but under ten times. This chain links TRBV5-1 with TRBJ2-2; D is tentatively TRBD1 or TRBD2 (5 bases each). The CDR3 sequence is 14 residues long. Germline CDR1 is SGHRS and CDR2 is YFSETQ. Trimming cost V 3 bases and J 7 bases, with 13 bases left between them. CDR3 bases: TGCGCCAGCAGCTCCCAGGGAGCTGTCGGGGAGCTGTTTTTT. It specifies CASSSQGAVGELFF.

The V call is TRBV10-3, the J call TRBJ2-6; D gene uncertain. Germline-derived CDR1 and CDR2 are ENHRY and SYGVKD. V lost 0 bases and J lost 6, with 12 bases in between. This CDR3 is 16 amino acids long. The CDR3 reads CAISESRTGKANVLTF. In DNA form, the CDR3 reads TGTGCCATCAGTGAGTCCCGGACGGGTAAGGCCAACGTCCTGACTTTC.